These T cell receptor beta chains were read from a single sample in a study of Ad26.COV2.S vaccination and SARS-CoV-2 variants. Libraries were prepared by immunoSEQ multiplex PCR; TCRdb keeps only in-frame clonotypes and omits some of them. Here the sample spans about half a million clones, about nine tenths being singletons. The material was peripheral blood, obtained in a trial of Ad26.COV2.S vaccine versus placebo. The source of these receptors is a person aged 18-65 years who received the Ad26.COV2.S COVID-19 vaccine or a placebo. Each CDR3 is given with its conserved first and last residue.

V gene: TRBV30; CDR3 protein: CAWSPGPTTEAFF
V gene: TRBV19; CDR3 protein: CASSIDRVGELFF
V gene: TRBV6-1; CDR3 protein: CASSEGLAGSYEQYF
V gene: TRBV6-2/TRBV6-3; CDR3 protein: CASSLTGPNTGELFF
V gene: TRBV30; CDR3 protein: CAWSVVGLGSVTNYGYTF
V gene: TRBV9; CDR3 protein: CASSATSGGGTEQFF
V gene: TRBV5-1; CDR3 protein: CASSSGQGTAGNTIYF
V gene: TRBV7-2; CDR3 protein: CASSQRDRVDGYTF
V gene: TRBV20-1; CDR3 protein: CSALTGVEQYF
V gene: TRBV27; CDR3 protein: CASSYRGANQPQHF
V gene: TRBV10-3; CDR3 protein: CAISPGTRPLEQYF
V gene: TRBV3-1/TRBV3-2; CDR3 protein: CASSQGLVDYEQYF
V gene: TRBV9; CDR3 protein: CASSPPGQGEKLFF
V gene: TRBV6-5; CDR3 protein: CASSYSPGQQETQYF
V gene: TRBV3-1/TRBV3-2; CDR3 protein: CASSPTSGGYNEQFF
V gene: TRBV19; CDR3 protein: CASKGVLQNTEAFF
V gene: TRBV6-4; CDR3 protein: CASSAQGVGNTGELFF
V gene: TRBV13; CDR3 protein: CASSSTAYGANVLTF
V gene: TRBV6-5; CDR3 protein: CASSYEPSGVPYEQYF
V gene: TRBV6-5; CDR3 protein: CASSQSSGGPEQFF
V gene: TRBV28; CDR3 protein: CASSLSPGGYTF
V gene: TRBV29-1; CDR3 protein: CSVQGLATYEQYF
V gene: TRBV10-1; CDR3 protein: CASSDTISTQYF
V gene: TRBV6-5; CDR3 protein: CASRQGYSNQPQHF
V gene: TRBV6-5; CDR3 protein: CASSRRIIGDTQYF
V gene: TRBV7-8; CDR3 protein: CASSLGVRASTNEKLFF
V gene: TRBV3-1/TRBV3-2; CDR3 protein: CASSHEGSGEQYF
V gene: TRBV4-1; CDR3 protein: CASSPTGGPGNTIYF
V gene: TRBV28; CDR3 protein: CASSEPSPGGYEQYF
V gene: TRBV29-1; CDR3 protein: CSVGGQGGNTIYF
V gene: TRBV6-1; CDR3 protein: CASSDFNREADEQYF
V gene: TRBV7-9; CDR3 protein: CASSLAGENYGYTF
V gene: TRBV30; CDR3 protein: CAWSLFGTGINSPLHF
V gene: TRBV19; CDR3 protein: CASRRERDSWETQYF
V gene: TRBV7-2; CDR3 protein: CASSHSGARYEQYF
V gene: TRBV29-1; CDR3 protein: CSVDGRPQNTEAFF
V gene: TRBV27; CDR3 protein: CASSSIGNYYGYTF
V gene: TRBV20-1; CDR3 protein: CSRLSTDTQYF
V gene: TRBV20-1; CDR3 protein: CSAPLTDTQYF
V gene: TRBV7-2; CDR3 protein: CASSAQGSTQYF
V gene: TRBV3-1/TRBV3-2; CDR3 protein: CASRDRVYNEQFF
V gene: TRBV29-1; CDR3 protein: CSAPSQGMGYGYTF
V gene: TRBV6-1; CDR3 protein: CASSDGVGNYNEQFF
V gene: TRBV7-7; CDR3 protein: CASSLNPAEGNEQFF
V gene: TRBV11-3; CDR3 protein: CASSLDNNSPLHF
V gene: TRBV29-1; CDR3 protein: CSAGQDGYTF
V gene: TRBV19; CDR3 protein: CASRHYSNQPQHF